Each of the 13 T cell receptor beta chains below was sequenced from the same sample in a study of glioma-infiltrating T cells after dendritic cell vaccination. Method: immunoSEQ multiplex PCR; TCRdb's copy keeps in-frame clones and lacks some. The sample shows approximately 100,000 clones, 75% to 85% of them seen only once. Material: blood, obtained before dendritic cell vaccination. These receptors were taken from a human donor with glioblastoma.

This clone has more than one count but fewer than ten. The chain combines TRBV11-1 with TRBJ2-1, with a weak D call TRBD2 (7 bases). Trimming took 5 bases from V and 4 from J, leaving 18 bases between them. Germline CDR1 and CDR2: SGHAT and FQDESV (reference sequence). The CDR3 loop spans 16 amino acids. In DNA, the CDR3 is TGTGCCAGCAGCATACAGGGTGTGGGACTATACAATGAGCAGTTCTTC. Translated, it gives CASSIQGVGLYNEQFF.

This clone was seen a single time. The chain carries TRBV18 and TRBJ1-1; TRBD1 might be the D (5 bases). Between the trimmed V and J ends, which lost 5 bases and 0 bases, there was a span of 16 bases. Per the germline V gene, CDR1 is KGHSH and CDR2 is LQKENI. The CDR3 sequence is 16 residues long. The CDR3 DNA reads TGTGCCAGCTCATCCGAGCTCGACAGTCTGAACACTGAAGCTTTCTTT. It encodes CASSSELDSLNTEAFF.

This clone was recorded a few times. The chain uses TRBV7-9 and TRBJ1-3; TRBD1 matches at 9 bases. The CDR3 is 16 amino acids. Germline assignment: CDR1 SEHNR and CDR2 FQNEAQ (reference sequence). With V trimmed by 4 bases and J by 4 bases, 8 bases remained unmatched. CDR3 sequence reads: CASSYRDRVYGNTIYF. DNA for the CDR3: TGTGCCAGCAGCTACCGGGACAGGGTATACGGAAACACCATATATTTT.

The genes are TRBV19 and TRBJ1-6; a weak D match, TRBD1 (6 bases). Germline assignment: CDR1 LNHDA and CDR2 SQIVND (reference sequence). With 11 bases removed from V and 0 bases from J, the gap between germline ends came to 11 bases. This CDR3 has 14 residues. CDR3 sequence reads: CAVRGSSYNSPLHF. The CDR3 nucleotides are TGTGCCGTGAGGGGGAGCTCCTATAATTCACCCCTCCACTTT.

The chain combines TRBV5-1 with TRBJ1-4; 11 bases map to TRBD1. The ends lost 4 bases at V and 1 base at J; junction bases unmatched: 3. CDR1 is SGHRS and CDR2 is YFSETQ in the germline V gene. The CDR3 runs 16 residues. CDR3 nucleotide sequence: TGCGCCAGCAGCCGGACAGGGGGCCAAACTAATGAAAAACTGTTTTTT. It translates to CASSRTGGQTNEKLFF.

In DNA form, the CDR3 reads TGTGCCAGCAGCAGAACAGGCGAAAACATTCAGTACTTC. The encoded protein is CASSRTGENIQYF. This chain joins TRBV6-1 and TRBJ2-4; a weak D match, TRBD1 (5 bases). CDR1 is MNHNS, CDR2 SASEGT, per germline. The CDR3 runs 13 residues. V lost 6 bases to trimming and J lost 5 bases, with 11 bases between them.

V gene TRBV11-2 combines with J gene TRBJ2-3; 11 bases are a match to TRBD1. Per the germline V gene, CDR1 is SGHAT and CDR2 is FQNNGV. V was pared by 6 bases and J by 7 bases, with 9 bases of the junction left unmatched. This CDR3 region has 15 residues. The CDR3 DNA sequence: TGTGCCAGCAGACACCTTGGGACAGGGGGAAATACGCAGTATTTT. Translating it yields CASRHLGTGGNTQYF.

Only one count was recorded for this clone. This sample includes further DNA sequences coding for the same CDR3. The chain joins TRBV19 to TRBJ2-5; D is ambiguous. The CDR3 consists of 13 residues. Looked up from germline, CDR1 is LNHDA and CDR2 is SQIVND (reference sequence). V was clipped by 1 base and J by 2 bases, with 5 bases between them. The CDR3 here is CASSIGQQETQYF. In DNA form, the CDR3 reads TGTGCCAGTAGTATAGGCCAGCAAGAGACCCAGTACTTC.

The chain combines TRBV6-4 with TRBJ2-3; D possibly corresponds to TRBD2 (6 bases). Trimming took off 5 bases at V and 6 bases at J, with 15 bases between the two ends. CDR3 length equals 14 residues. Germline assignment: CDR1 MRHNA and CDR2 SNTAGT. The DNA for the CDR3 is TGTGCCAGCAGTAAGGGACTTCCTCCGGATACGCAGTATTTT. Translating gives CASSKGLPPDTQYF.

This chain joins TRBV29-1 and TRBJ1-1, with TRBD1 identical over 8 bases. Germline CDR1 and CDR2: SQVTM and ANQGSEA. V trimming: 6 bases; J trimming: 5 bases; junction bases outside the gene matches: 11. The CDR3 extends over 14 amino acids. The CDR3 DNA follows: TGCAGCGTCGCCCGCGACAGGGGTGGGACTGAAGCTTTCTTT. It codes for CSVARDRGGTEAFF.

This rearrangement joins TRBV19 to TRBJ2-5; TRBD1 might be the D (6 bases). Germline CDR1 reads LNHDA; CDR2 reads SQIVND (reference sequence). This CDR3 contains 13 residues. V shed 7 bases and J shed 5 bases, with 14 bases lying between them. CDR3 in amino acids: CASTGNRAETQYF. The DNA for the CDR3 is TGTGCCAGTACCGGAAACAGGGCCGAGACCCAGTACTTC. Looking up the rest from reference TRBV19 and TRBJ2-5 gives the full variable domain: DGGITQSPKYLFRKEGQNVTLSCEQNLNHDAMYWYRQDPGQGLRLIYYSQIVNDFQKGDIAEGYSVSREKKESFPLTVTSAQKNPTAFYLCASTGNRAETQYFGPGTRLLVL.

V usage is TRBV19 and J usage is TRBJ1-5, with 9 bases lining up with TRBD1. V lost 4 bases, J lost 6 bases, and 10 bases stayed unmatched. CDR1 and CDR2 from the germline V gene are LNHDA and SQIVND (reference sequence). The CDR3 runs to 16 residues. CDR3 loop: CASSTRGQGGIQPQHF. DNA for the CDR3: TGTGCCAGTAGTACGAGGGGACAGGGAGGTATTCAGCCCCAGCATTTT.

In DNA form, the CDR3 reads TGCGCCAGCAGCCTCCAGGACAGGGGGGACACTGAAGCTTTCTTT. Amino acid sequence: CASSLQDRGDTEAFF. The chain combines TRBV4-1 with TRBJ1-1; TRBD1 aligns across 10 bases. Looked up from germline, CDR1 is MGHRA and CDR2 is YSYEKL. V was pared by 4 bases and J by 3 bases, with 5 bases of the junction left unmatched. There are 15 residues in the CDR3.